The 30 T cell receptor beta chains presented below share a single source sample, sequenced in a study of blood T cell repertoires in COVID-19. Profiling relied on immunoSEQ multiplex PCR, and the TCRdb table lists in-frame clones only, not all of them. The table records 300,000 to 400,000 clones, 70% to 90% of them present only once. The sequencing input was peripheral blood. These receptor sequences come from a woman between 50 and 59 years old who had recovered from COVID-19.

The J gene is TRBJ1-5, the V gene TRBV5-8; a weak D match, TRBD1 (5 bases). The CDR3 is 13 amino acids. Germline values: CDR1 SGHTS, CDR2 YDEGEE. V was trimmed by 8 bases and J by 2 bases, leaving 11 bases between them. The CDR3 sequence: CASGGRGNQPQHF. The CDR3 DNA is TGTGCCAGTGGGGGGAGGGGCAATCAGCCCCAGCATTTT.

Regarding this clone: Its ends do not fully match the called genes, so a read error is possible. This chain links TRBV19 with TRBJ1-6; no clear D gene. This CDR3 is 15 amino acids long. Germline-derived CDR1 and CDR2 are LNHDA and SQIVND (reference sequence). The CDR3 DNA reads TGTGCCAGTAGTATAGGATGGGCCGGTAATTCACCCCTCTACTTT. This translates into CASSIGWAGNSPLYF.

The genes are TRBV30 and TRBJ1-2; no clear D gene. The germline gives CDR1 GTSNPN, CDR2 SVGIG (reference sequence). CDR3 length: 15 amino acids. V was cut by 2 bases and J by 4 bases, with 17 bases left in between. The CDR3 bases are TGTGCCTGGAGTAGAACGCAGGCAACAGTCTATGGCTACACCTTC. This sequence encodes CAWSRTQATVYGYTF.

The rearrangement uses TRBV2 and TRBJ2-3, with TRBD2 as a possible D gene (6 bases). The CDR3 totals 20 residues. V was trimmed by 6 bases and J by 0 bases, leaving 28 bases between them. Germline assignment: CDR1 SNHLY and CDR2 FYNNEI. CDR3 DNA: TGTGCCAGCAGGGAATCCCGGGACTCCATCCAGCCGAGCAGCACAGATACGCAGTATTTT. Translation gives CASRESRDSIQPSSTDTQYF.

CDR3 sequence (DNA): TGCGCCAGCAGCCAAGAAAGGACAGCCCACAATGAGCAGTTCTTC. It is translated as CASSQERTAHNEQFF. The J gene is TRBJ2-1, the V gene TRBV4-3; D perhaps matches TRBD1 (6 bases). The CDR3 has 15 amino acids. The V gene lost 0 bases and the J gene lost 5 bases, with 11 bases spanning the gap. Germline values: CDR1 LGHNA, CDR2 YSLEER.

The chain couples TRBV19 to TRBJ2-7; 7 nucleotides line up with TRBD2. V lost 5 bases and J lost 0; bases outside the gene matches: 4. Germline V lookup: CDR1 LNHDA, CDR2 SQIVND (reference sequence). This CDR3 has 14 residues. The CDR3 DNA is TGTGCCAGTAGTGAGAGCGGGATCTCCTACGAGCAGTACTTC. Protein sequence: CASSESGISYEQYF. Using reference TRBV19 and TRBJ2-7 for the parts outside the CDR3, the full variable domain is DGGITQSPKYLFRKEGQNVTLSCEQNLNHDAMYWYRQDPGQGLRLIYYSQIVNDFQKGDIAEGYSVSREKKESFPLTVTSAQKNPTAFYLCASSESGISYEQYFGPGTRLTVT.

On this clone itself: The junction shows a germline mismatch at one end, possibly a read error. The chain couples TRBV28 to TRBJ1-6; D is uncertain. This CDR3 spans 17 amino acids. Germline loops: CDR1 MDHEN, CDR2 SYDVKM. The CDR3 DNA reads TGTGCCAGCAGTTCGCCGCGGTCGGCCGAGCGTGATTCCCCCCTCCACTTT. Residues: CASSSPRSAERDSPLHF.

The rearrangement links TRBV6-1 to TRBJ2-5, with 12 bases that match TRBD1. Germline V gives CDR1 MNHNS, CDR2 SASEGT. The V gene end was trimmed by 4 bases and the J gene end by 5 bases; junction bases not matched to a gene: 8. There are 16 residues in the CDR3. The CDR3 protein is CASSVQGQGAIETQYF. The CDR3 bases are TGTGCCAGCAGTGTTCAGGGACAGGGGGCAATTGAGACCCAGTACTTC.

This clone was observed a handful of times. The same CDR3 can be traced to other DNA sequences in this sample. The chain combines TRBV18 with TRBJ1-1; D call uncertain. V was cut by 3 bases and J by 3 bases, with 8 bases left in between. CDR3 length: 13 residues. Germline CDR1 and CDR2: KGHSH and LQKENI. The CDR3 spells CASSPGRDTEAFF. CDR3 DNA sequence: TGTGCCAGCTCACCGGGGAGGGACACTGAAGCTTTCTTT.

The chain recombines TRBV27 with TRBJ1-1; TRBD1 aligns across 9 bases. The CDR3 totals 14 residues. V was clipped by 3 bases and J by 6 bases; unmatched bases: 5. Germline-derived CDR1 and CDR2 are MNHEY and SMNVEV (reference sequence). CDR3 nucleotide sequence: TGTGCCAGCAGTTTCGGGACAGGGTTGGCTGAAGCTTTCTTT. This encodes CASSFGTGLAEAFF.

This sequence joins TRBV3-1 (or the pseudogene TRBV3-2) and TRBJ2-2; TRBD1 might be the D (6 bases). V lost 0 bases and J lost 3, with 11 bases in between. This CDR3 contains 16 residues. Germline V CDR1 and CDR2: LGHDT, YNNKEL (reference sequence). CDR3 in amino acids: CASSQEGGGHTGELFF. The CDR3 DNA follows: TGTGCCAGCAGCCAAGAAGGGGGTGGGCACACCGGGGAGCTGTTTTTT.

The V gene is TRBV2, the J gene TRBJ2-7, with D hard to call. V lost 3 bases, J lost 2 bases, and 5 bases lay in between. Germline V gives CDR1 SNHLY, CDR2 FYNNEI. The CDR3 spans 12 residues. CDR3 nucleotides: TGTGCCAGCAGTGAGTTCGCCTACGAGCAGTACTTC. Its protein is CASSEFAYEQYF.

The chain combines TRBV29-1 with TRBJ2-7; TRBD2 is a possible D gene (6 bases). Per the germline V gene, CDR1 is SQVTM and CDR2 is ANQGSEA. The CDR3 consists of 14 residues. Trimming shortened V by 5 bases and J by 1 base, and 15 bases separated the two germline ends. In DNA, the CDR3 is TGCAGCGTTTCTACCCGCCTAGCGTCCTACGAGCAGTACTTC. Translation: CSVSTRLASYEQYF.

J is TRBJ2-2 and V is TRBV5-1; D may be TRBD2 (6 bases). Germline V lookup: CDR1 SGHRS, CDR2 YFSETQ. V gave up 7 bases and J gave up 2 bases, with 15 bases separating them. There are 15 residues in the CDR3. In DNA, the CDR3 is TGCGCCAGCGGACTATCCTACGGAAACACCGGGGAGCTGTTTTTT. It codes for CASGLSYGNTGELFF. Full variable domain (rest looked up from reference TRBV5-1 and TRBJ2-2): KAGVTQTPRYLIKTRGQQVTLSCSPISGHRSVSWYQQTPGQGLQFLFEYFSETQRNKGNFPGRFSGRQFSNSRSEMNVSTLELGDSALYLCASGLSYGNTGELFFGEGSRLTVL.

The J gene is TRBJ2-3, the V gene TRBV10-3, with D possibly being TRBD2 (5 bases). V was shortened by 4 bases and J by 2 bases, with 13 bases between the two germline ends. CDR3 length: 15 residues. Germline CDR1 is ENHRY and CDR2 is SYGVKD. CDR3 protein: CAISGRGSATDTQYF. The CDR3 coding sequence is TGTGCCATCAGTGGCCGCGGGTCCGCCACAGATACGCAGTATTTT.

This clone was seen a single time. The CDR3, as DNA: TGTGCCAGTAGTCGTTCGACTAGTTCCGGGGAGCTGTTTTTT. Protein: CASSRSTSSGELFF. The chain uses TRBV19 and TRBJ2-2, with a tentative D call TRBD2 (6 bases). The CDR3 sequence is 14 residues long. The V and J ends lost 5 bases and 6 bases respectively, with 13 bases between them. Germline V CDR1 and CDR2: LNHDA, SQIVND (reference sequence). Filled out from reference TRBV19 and TRBJ2-2, the complete variable domain reads DGGITQSPKYLFRKEGQNVTLSCEQNLNHDAMYWYRQDPGQGLRLIYYSQIVNDFQKGDIAEGYSVSREKKESFPLTVTSAQKNPTAFYLCASSRSTSSGELFFGEGSRLTVL.

The chain has TRBV28 and TRBJ1-6, with 8 bases fitting TRBD1. CDR3 length equals 16 residues. Germline V gives CDR1 MDHEN, CDR2 SYDVKM. The trim removed 5 bases at V and 9 bases at J, leaving 12 bases unmatched. This chain's CDR3 is CASSPPRQGSTSPLHF. For the CDR3, the DNA is TGTGCCAGCAGTCCCCCCAGACAGGGGAGTACTTCACCCCTCCACTTT.

The chain combines TRBV4-3 with TRBJ2-7; 7 bases map to TRBD2. The trim removed 1 base at V and 2 bases at J, leaving 5 bases unmatched. There are 15 residues in the CDR3. The germline CDR1 and CDR2 sequences are LGHNA and YSLEER. The CDR3 is CASSQVVGGTYEQYF. The CDR3 coding sequence is TGCGCCAGCAGCCAAGTCGTGGGAGGGACCTACGAGCAGTACTTC.

CDR3 coding DNA: TGTGCCAGCAGCCAGACAGGGGGCGCTTATGGCTACACCTTC. It is translated as CASSQTGGAYGYTF. The chain combines TRBV28 with TRBJ1-2; TRBD1 matches at 10 bases. Germline trimming cut 6 bases from V and 5 bases from J; bases unmatched to any gene: 6. The CDR3 has 14 residues. The V gene's germline CDR1 is MDHEN and CDR2 SYDVKM.

The chain's CDR3 is CASARVAGETQYF. CDR3 bases: TGCGCCAGCGCCCGGGTAGCGGGGGAGACCCAGTACTTC. The chain joins TRBV4-3 to TRBJ2-5; 8 bases fit TRBD2. This CDR3 is 13 amino acids long. Per the germline V gene, CDR1 is LGHNA and CDR2 is YSLEER. V lost 8 bases and J lost 5; bases outside the gene matches: 7.

This clone was seen just once. V gene TRBV28 combines with J gene TRBJ2-1, with 9 bases lining up with TRBD1. The CDR3 is made up of 15 amino acids. Germline V gives CDR1 MDHEN, CDR2 SYDVKM. V trimming: 8 bases; J trimming: 4 bases; junction bases outside the gene matches: 9. The DNA for the CDR3 is TGTGCCAGCCCCCCCAGGACAGGGGTTTACAATGAGCAGTTCTTC. Translating gives CASPPRTGVYNEQFF.

J is TRBJ2-3 and V is TRBV30, with TRBD2 as a possible D gene (6 bases). From germline, CDR1 is GTSNPN and CDR2 SVGIG (reference sequence). The length of the CDR3 is 15 residues. V lost 5 bases to trimming and J lost 2 bases, with 17 bases between them. CDR3 loop: CAWDTGTLTTDTQYF. The CDR3, as DNA: TGTGCCTGGGATACCGGGACTCTTACCACAGATACGCAGTATTTT.

The chain couples TRBV19 to TRBJ2-5; the D is unclear. Trimming pared 6 bases from V and 2 bases from J, leaving 10 bases between. This CDR3 is built from 13 residues. Germline CDR1 LNHDA, CDR2 SQIVND (reference sequence). CDR3 protein: CASSLVYQETQYF. The CDR3 region has the DNA TGTGCCAGTAGCCTTGTATATCAAGAGACCCAGTACTTC.

The chain recombines TRBV11-2 with TRBJ1-1, with TRBD1 identical over 7 bases. The V segment lost 5 bases and the J segment 10 bases; nucleotides outside the gene matches: 10. Germline CDR1 and CDR2: SGHAT and FQNNGV. The CDR3 is made up of 13 amino acids. CDR3 region: CASSASWDSLAFF. In nucleotides, the CDR3 is TGTGCCAGCAGCGCATCGTGGGACAGTTTAGCTTTCTTT.

CDR3 sequence reads: CATTLGLAGFPYNEQFF. The DNA for the CDR3 is TGTGCCACCACTCTCGGACTAGCGGGGTTCCCCTACAATGAGCAGTTCTTC. The rearrangement uses TRBV10-3 and TRBJ2-1; 12 bases line up with TRBD2. CDR3 length equals 17 residues. Germline V CDR1 and CDR2: ENHRY, SYGVKD. V was pared by 10 bases and J by 2 bases, with 12 bases of the junction left unmatched.

The chain carries TRBV7-3 and TRBJ2-1; maybe TRBD1 (6 bases). CDR1 and CDR2 (germline): SGHTA, FQGTGA. This CDR3 spans 15 amino acids. The ends were cut back, 5 bases at V and 0 bases at J, with 11 bases in the middle. This CDR3 is CASSQEGGSYNEQFF. The CDR3 coding sequence is TGTGCCAGCAGCCAAGAAGGGGGCTCCTACAATGAGCAGTTCTTC.

The rearrangement joins TRBV15 to TRBJ2-7; 10 nucleotides match TRBD2. The CDR3 extends over 13 amino acids. CDR1 and CDR2 (germline): LNHNV, YYDKDF (reference sequence). Unmatched junction bases numbered 5, after V lost 3 bases and J lost 9 bases. DNA for the CDR3: TGTGCCACCAGCAGCCGAGCGGGAGGGCGGCAGTACTTC. It specifies CATSSRAGGRQYF.

This clone was recorded once. This sequence joins TRBV28 and TRBJ1-1; no clear D gene. With 7 bases removed from V and 4 bases from J, the gap between germline ends came to 7 bases. The CDR3 runs to 11 residues. Germline CDR1 reads MDHEN; CDR2 reads SYDVKM. CDR3 region: CASTSLTEAFF. CDR3 nucleotide sequence: TGTGCCAGCACCTCCCTCACTGAAGCTTTCTTT.

This chain links TRBV6-2 or TRBV6-3 with TRBJ2-3, with D tentatively TRBD2 (5 bases). This CDR3 region has 18 residues. The germline V and J ends were trimmed by 2 bases and 0 bases, with 18 bases remaining between them. Germline V lookup: CDR1 MNHEY, CDR2 SVGEGT. The CDR3 DNA reads as TGTGCCAGCAGTTACAGAGCCAGCGGAGTCAAGAGCACAGATACGCAGTATTTT. This gives the protein CASSYRASGVKSTDTQYF.

This sequence joins TRBV9 and TRBJ2-6, with D possibly being TRBD1 (5 bases). Germline CDR1 and CDR2: SGDLS and YYNGEE. The V gene lost 0 bases and the J gene lost 0 bases, with 7 bases spanning the gap. The CDR3 is 16 residues long. CDR3 DNA: TGTGCCAGCAGCGTAGAAAGGGGCTCTGGGGCCAACGTCCTGACTTTC. As protein: CASSVERGSGANVLTF.